This T cell receptor (beta chain) appears in the sequencing data of a study of CD8 T cells in Susac syndrome. RNA amounts of roughly 0.45 to 1 ug underwent reverse transcription with random hexamers. TCRdb reanalysed the immunoSEQ multiplex PCR reads using MiXCR and keeps one entry per CDR3 protein. The profile shows some 260,000 distinct CDR3 sequences, 85% of them singletons. After removal of 3 bases from V and 4 bases from J, the junction contained 12 bases not matched to a gene. The CDR3 totals 17 residues. From germline, CDR1 is LGHDT and CDR2 YNNKEL (reference sequence). The sequenced sample was CD8+ T cells from PBMCs. This TCR was sampled from a human donor with multiple sclerosis. The chain has TRBV3-1 and TRBJ2-7; 10 positions agree with TRBD2. Here the CDR3 DNA reads TGTGCCAGCAGCCAGGATCCGAGCGGGAGGGCCAATTACGAGCAGTACTTC. This sequence encodes CASSQDPSGRANYEQYF.